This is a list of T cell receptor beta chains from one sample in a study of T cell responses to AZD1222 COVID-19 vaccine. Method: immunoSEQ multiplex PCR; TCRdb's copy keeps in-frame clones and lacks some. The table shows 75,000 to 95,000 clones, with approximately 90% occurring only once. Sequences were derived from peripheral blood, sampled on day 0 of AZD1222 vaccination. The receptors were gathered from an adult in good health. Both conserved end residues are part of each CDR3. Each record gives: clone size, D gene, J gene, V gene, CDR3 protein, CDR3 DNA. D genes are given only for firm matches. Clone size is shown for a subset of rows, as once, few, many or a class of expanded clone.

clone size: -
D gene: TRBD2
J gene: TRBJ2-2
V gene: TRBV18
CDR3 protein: CASSREREEYTGELFF
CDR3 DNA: TGTGCCAGCTCACGGGAGCGGGAGGAGTACACCGGGGAGCTGTTTTTT

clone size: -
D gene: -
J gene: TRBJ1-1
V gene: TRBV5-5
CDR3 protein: CASSLRPPGRLNTEAFF
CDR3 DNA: TGTGCCAGCAGCTTAAGACCTCCGGGACGGCTGAACACTGAAGCTTTCTTT

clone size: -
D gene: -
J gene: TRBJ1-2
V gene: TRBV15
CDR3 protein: CATSRDSRVLGYGYTF
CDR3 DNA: TGTGCCACCAGCAGAGATTCCAGGGTTCTTGGCTATGGCTACACCTTC

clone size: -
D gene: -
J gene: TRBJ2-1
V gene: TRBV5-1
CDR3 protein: CASSRGSRDEQFF
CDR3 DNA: TGCGCCAGCAGCCGCGGATCGCGCGATGAGCAGTTCTTC

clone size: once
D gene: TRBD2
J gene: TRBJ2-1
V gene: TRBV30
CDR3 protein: CAWSVLAGDYNEQFF
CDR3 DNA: TGTGCCTGGAGTGTACTGGCGGGAGATTACAATGAGCAGTTCTTC

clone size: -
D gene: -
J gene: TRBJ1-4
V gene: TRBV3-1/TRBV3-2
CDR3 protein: CASSQGRGTNEKLFF
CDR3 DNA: TGTGCCAGCAGCCAAGGGAGGGGAACTAATGAAAAACTGTTTTTT

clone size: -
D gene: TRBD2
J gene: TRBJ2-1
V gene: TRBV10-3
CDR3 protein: CAISEPWTSGGQYSYNEQFF
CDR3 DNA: TGTGCCATCAGTGAGCCTTGGACTAGCGGGGGCCAATACTCCTACAATGAGCAGTTCTTC

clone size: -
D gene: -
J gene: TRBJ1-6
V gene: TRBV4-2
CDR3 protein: CASSQENRQGNSPLHF
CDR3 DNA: TGTGCCAGCAGCCAAGAGAATAGGCAGGGCAATTCACCCCTCCACTTT

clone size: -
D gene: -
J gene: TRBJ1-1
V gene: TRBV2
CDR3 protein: CASRINDMNTEAFF
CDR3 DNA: TGTGCCAGCAGAATTAATGATATGAACACTGAAGCTTTCTTT

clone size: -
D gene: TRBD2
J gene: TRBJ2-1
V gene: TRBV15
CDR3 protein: CATSRDPGGPYNEQFF
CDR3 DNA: TGTGCCACCAGCAGAGATCCGGGAGGGCCTTACAATGAGCAGTTCTTC

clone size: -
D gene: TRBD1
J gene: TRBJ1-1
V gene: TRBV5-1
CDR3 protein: CASRGTGWNTEAFF
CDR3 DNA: TGCGCCAGCAGGGGGACAGGGTGGAACACTGAAGCTTTCTTT

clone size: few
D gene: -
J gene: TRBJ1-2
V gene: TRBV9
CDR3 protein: CASSGAMGGYGYTF
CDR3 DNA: TGTGCCAGCAGCGGTGCAATGGGGGGCTATGGCTACACCTTC

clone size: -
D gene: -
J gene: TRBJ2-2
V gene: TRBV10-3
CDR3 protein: CAISEGAGVSRELFF
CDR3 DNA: TGTGCCATCAGTGAGGGGGCAGGGGTAAGCCGGGAGCTGTTTTTT

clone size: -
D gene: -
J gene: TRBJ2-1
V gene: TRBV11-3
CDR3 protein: CASSFSGASGEQFF
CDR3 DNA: TGTGCCAGCAGCTTCTCAGGGGCTTCCGGTGAGCAGTTCTTC

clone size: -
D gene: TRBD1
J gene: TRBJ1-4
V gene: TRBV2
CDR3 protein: CASRDRGQSNEKLFF
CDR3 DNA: TGTGCCAGCAGAGACAGGGGGCAGAGTAATGAAAAACTGTTTTTT

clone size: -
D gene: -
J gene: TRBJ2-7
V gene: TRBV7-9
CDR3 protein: CASSLARASREQYF
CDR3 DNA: TGTGCCAGCAGCTTAGCGAGGGCTAGTCGCGAGCAGTACTTC

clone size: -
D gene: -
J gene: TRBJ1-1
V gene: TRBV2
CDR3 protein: CALGMGRNTEAFF
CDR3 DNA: TGTGCCCTGGGGATGGGGCGGAACACTGAAGCTTTCTTT

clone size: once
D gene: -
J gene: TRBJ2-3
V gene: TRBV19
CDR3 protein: CASKQWRVVSTDTQYF
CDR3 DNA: TGTGCCAGCAAGCAGTGGAGGGTAGTCAGCACAGATACGCAGTATTTT

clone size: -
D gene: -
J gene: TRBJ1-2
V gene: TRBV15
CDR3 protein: CATSRDVSQRINYGYTF
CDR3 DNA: TGTGCCACCAGCAGAGATGTGTCACAGAGAATTAACTATGGCTACACCTTC